Below, 11 T cell receptor beta chains from the same sample are listed, as sequenced in a study of T-cell reconstitution after alpha-beta-depleted transplantation in children. Unique molecular identifiers were incorporated into the prepared TCRbeta library. Via MiXCR, TCRdb re-called the PCR reads, giving one row per CDR3 protein. In the table there are hundreds of thousands of distinct CDR3 sequences, about 12% of which are singletons. This specimen consisted of PBMCs, obtained before TCRalphabeta/CD19-depleted stem cell transplant. The source is a girl aged 2-10 years with congenital amegakaryocytic thrombocytopenia, due to receive a stem cell transplant.

V and J are TRBV10-3 and TRBJ2-7; 8 nucleotides line up with TRBD1. CDR1 ENHRY and CDR2 SYGVKD come from the germline V gene. The CDR3 consists of 13 residues. The V segment lost 2 bases and the J segment 5 bases; nucleotides outside the gene matches: 2. CDR3 amino acids: CAISEQGAHEQYF. DNA of the CDR3: TGTGCCATCAGTGAGCAGGGGGCCCACGAGCAGTACTTC.

The sample holds a few counts of this clonotype. The CDR3 nucleotides read TGTGCCAGCAGCTTGTGGGGACAGGGGGCCGCAACGGCACCCCTCCACTTT. Translating it yields CASSLWGQGAATAPLHF. The chain joins TRBV7-2 to TRBJ1-6, with 12 nucleotides matching TRBD1. Unmatched junction bases numbered 11, after V lost 3 bases and J lost 11 bases. CDR3 length: 17 residues. CDR1 and CDR2 from the germline V gene are SGHTA and FQGNSA.

This clonotype was observed many times. V and J are TRBV20-1 and TRBJ2-7; a weak D match, TRBD2 (5 bases). Germline V lookup: CDR1 DFQATT, CDR2 SNEGSKA (reference sequence). The CDR3 contains 11 residues. V lost 3 bases to trimming and J lost 5 bases, with 8 bases between them. CDR3 nucleotides: TGCAGTGCTAGTAGGGAGAACGAGCAGTACTTC. Translated, it gives CSASRENEQYF.

The DNA for the CDR3 is TGTGCCAGCAGTTACCGGGACTTCCTCATAGCCCCGGAGACCCAGTACTTC. Protein: CASSYRDFLIAPETQYF. The chain uses TRBV6-5 and TRBJ2-5, with D possibly being TRBD2 (6 bases). The CDR3 length is 17 residues. Germline V lookup: CDR1 MNHEY, CDR2 SVGAGI. The V and J ends lost 2 bases and 5 bases respectively, with 21 bases between them.

This clonotype has a handful of counts. J is TRBJ2-1 and V is TRBV7-8; no clear D gene. CDR3 size: 17 residues. V was clipped by 2 bases and J by 6 bases, with 20 bases between them. Germline V gene sequence: CDR1 SGHVS, CDR2 FQNEAQ. The CDR3 coding sequence is TGTGCCAGCAGCTTAAATAAGTTCTACGGATCGTTCAATGAGCAGTTCTTC. It encodes CASSLNKFYGSFNEQFF.

This clonotype was seen a single time. V is TRBV2 and J is TRBJ2-1, with D maybe TRBD2 (5 bases). Germline V CDR1 and CDR2: SNHLY, FYNNEI. The CDR3 length is 16 residues. Trimming left V 8 bases short and J 3 bases short, with 20 bases between. CDR3 region: CASGSYPIRFYNEQFF. Here the CDR3 DNA reads TGTGCCAGCGGGAGCTATCCGATCCGCTTCTACAATGAGCAGTTCTTC.

This clonotype was seen repeatedly, ten times or more. The chain is built from TRBV20-1 and TRBJ1-3; D unclear. This CDR3 has 13 amino acids. Germline V gene lookup returns CDR1 DFQATT and CDR2 SNEGSKA (reference sequence). V lost 6 bases and J lost 4, with 13 bases in between. The CDR3 nucleotides read TGCAGTGCCCGAGCCCTCGCCGGAAACACCATATATTTT. It yields the protein CSARALAGNTIYF.

This clonotype showed up just a few times. This chain joins TRBV6-1 and TRBJ2-7, with TRBD1 matching over 10 bases. The J segment lost 3 bases and the V segment lost 6 bases, leaving 8 bases of the junction unmatched. Per germline, CDR1 MNHNS and CDR2 SASEGT. The CDR3 covers 15 residues. The CDR3 sequence is CASRVGQGQLYEQYF. For the CDR3, the DNA is TGTGCCAGCAGAGTGGGACAGGGGCAACTCTACGAGCAGTACTTC.

This clonotype showed up just a few times. This chain joins TRBV18 and TRBJ2-1; weak D call: TRBD2 (5 bases). The ends were cut back, 0 bases at V and 4 bases at J, with 7 bases in the middle. Germline V gene sequence: CDR1 KGHSH, CDR2 LQKENI. The CDR3 runs 14 residues. CDR3 DNA: TGTGCCAGCTCACCACCCGAGGGTTACAATGAGCAGTTCTTC. Translating gives CASSPPEGYNEQFF.

This chain uses TRBV29-1 with TRBJ2-2, with D hard to call. CDR1 is SQVTM and CDR2 is ANQGSEA in the germline V gene. The germline V and J ends were trimmed by 7 bases and 5 bases, with 14 bases remaining between them. The CDR3 is made up of 13 amino acids. The CDR3 is CSAQLLSTGELFF. The CDR3 DNA reads TGCAGCGCTCAGTTGCTGTCTACCGGGGAGCTGTTTTTT.

The rearrangement links TRBV25-1 to TRBJ1-2, with TRBD1 as a possible D gene (6 bases). V was cut by 4 bases and J by 6 bases, with 9 bases left in between. CDR1 and CDR2 from the germline V gene are MGHDK and SYGVNS. The length of the CDR3 is 12 residues. In nucleotides, the CDR3 is TGTGCCAGCAGTGCAGGGGAGGATGGCTACACCTTC. It encodes CASSAGEDGYTF.